This paragraph reports one T cell receptor beta chain. This entry is derived from a study of blood T cell repertoires in COVID-19. Study-level background: T cells, B-cell-depleted T cells, or PBMCs supplied cDNA or gDNA.

Some clones are missing from TCRdb's copy, which holds only in-frame ones; the method was immunoSEQ multiplex PCR. The data hold about 36,000 clones, with around 78% observed a single time. The CDR3 contains 15 residues. Germline V gene lookup returns CDR1 SGHNT and CDR2 YENEEA. Trimming cost V 5 bases and J 8 bases; bases outside gene matches: 11. The origin of this receptor is a man aged 55 to 69 with acute or convalescent COVID-19. The rearrangement joins TRBV11-3 to TRBJ2-1; 8 bases map to TRBD2. Sequencing was carried out using peripheral blood. CDR3 in amino acids: CASSPGTREYDEQFF. In DNA form, the CDR3 reads TGTGCCAGCAGCCCCGGGACTAGAGAATACGATGAGCAGTTCTTC. The variable domain in full, with the rest retrieved from reference TRBV11-3 and TRBJ2-1, is EAGVVQSPRYKIIEKKQPVAFWCNPISGHNTLYWYLQNLGQGPELLIRYENEEAVDDSQLPKDRFSAERLKGVDSTLKIQPAELGDSAVYLCASSPGTREYDEQFFGPGTRLTVL.